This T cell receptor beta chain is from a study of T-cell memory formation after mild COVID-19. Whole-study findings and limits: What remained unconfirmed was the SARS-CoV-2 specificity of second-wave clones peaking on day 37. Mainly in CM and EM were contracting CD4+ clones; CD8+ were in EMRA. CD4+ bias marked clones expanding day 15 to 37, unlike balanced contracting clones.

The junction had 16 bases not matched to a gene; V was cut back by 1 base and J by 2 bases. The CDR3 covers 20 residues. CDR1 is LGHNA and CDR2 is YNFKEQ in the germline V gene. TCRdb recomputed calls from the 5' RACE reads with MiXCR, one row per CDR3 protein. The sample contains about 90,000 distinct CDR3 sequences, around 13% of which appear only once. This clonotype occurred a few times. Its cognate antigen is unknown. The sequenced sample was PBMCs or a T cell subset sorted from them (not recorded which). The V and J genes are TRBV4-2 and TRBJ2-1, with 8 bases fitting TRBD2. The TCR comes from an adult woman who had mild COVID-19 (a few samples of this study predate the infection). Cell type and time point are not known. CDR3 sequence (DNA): TGTGCCAGCAGCCAAGGAAGGGGCCCAAGCCGGGGGGGTCCCTACAATGAGCAGTTCTTC. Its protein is CASSQGRGPSRGGPYNEQFF.